The present T cell receptor beta chain was sequenced within a study of shared clonotypes between healthy human individuals (dated by TCRdb to the early 2020s). Some background on the complete study: Three men and a couple of women, aged 18 to 49 years, made up the cohort. For each donor, CD4 naive and CD4 memory were each given three plates, CD8 naive was given two plates, and CD8 memory was given one plate. The study deeply sequenced blood TCR repertoires of about 5 healthy adults to estimate repertoire size and the extent of clonotype sharing between individuals. Libraries were prepared and TCR repertoires were sequenced by different laboratories using diverse techniques, in order to increase sequencing depth and limit assay-specific biases. Each donor's leukapheresis produced roughly between roughly 0.9 and 9 billion PBMCs.

In the case of this clone: There is no known antigen for this receptor. No base quality values were provided; no much bigger clone lies one nucleotide off.

Donors were healthy HIV-negative adults with no recently reported acute infections or vaccinations. Only Caucasian adults living in Nashville, Tennessee, USA were represented among the donors. CD4+ T cells were enriched by magnetic negative selection, after which naive cells were positively selected on CD45RA and the negative fraction was taken as the memory subset. Blood was collected by leukapheresis, and PBMCs were isolated by Ficoll-Histopaque density gradient centrifugation and then cryopreserved in liquid nitrogen vapor phase. Purity and quantity of every magnetically sorted T cell population were checked by analytical flow cytometry. Genomic DNA was isolated from every sorted fraction and measured by UV absorbance on a Nanodrop 2000c. Study-wide findings and limitations: Sharing across several donors was observed for 5% to 6.5% of naive CD4, over 3% of naive CD8, roughly 2.3% of memory CD4, and about 0.39% of memory CD8 clonotypes. Based on pairwise subsampling, the degree of clonotype sharing among donors was expected to be affected by sequencing depth. Compared with non-shared clonotypes, clonotypes shared by all four sorted-subset donors had higher generation probabilities. Only blood was sampled, and tissue TCR repertoires likely differ from those in blood. The small number of donors limited the genetic and exposure-history diversity represented. Even with the large sequencing depth, rarefaction of the sorted-subset datasets indicated that sequencing was incomplete. Naive subsets generally had larger estimated clonotype richness than memory subsets.

Using the deep immunoSEQ assay, multiplex PCR amplified TCR CDR3 regions from genomic DNA. For each cell subset, the extracted genomic DNA was distributed evenly across all wells of several immunoSEQ 96-well plates, and each plate served as one replicate. For sorted subsets, approximately 200 ng of genomic DNA, equivalent to around 30,000 T cell genomes, went into each replicate PCR. Purified libraries were measured with a Qubit 3.0 fluorometer, size-checked on a Bioanalyzer 2100, and measured again with the KAPA Library Quantification kit. Every immunoSEQ 96-well plate was sequenced on a separate single-read 150-cycle Illumina NextSeq 550 flow cell. The original methods were these. Because the immunoSEQ output included only junctional sequences and no quality scores, the filtering could not be the same as the filtering used for full-length reads. To assign V/J genes and CDR3, sequences were annotated using PyIR, a Python wrapper for IgBLAST v1.9, with IMGT germline references. Reads were removed for weak V/J assignments (E-value above 1e-6), missing CDR3, stop codons, out-of-frame junctions, or ambiguous translated residues. A V3J clonotype was defined by an identical inferred V gene, J gene, and CDR3 amino acid sequence. The percentage overlap between two repertoires was calculated by dividing the number of shared unique clonotypes by the size of the smaller repertoire. Richness of each repertoire was evaluated using RTK rarefaction, the Chao1 estimator, and Recon v2.1 estimates of unobserved clonotypes. OLGA was used to compute generation probabilities for all TCRbeta clonotypes that the gDNA method yielded from several donors. In TCRdb, the immuneACCESS table is reduced to in-frame sequences with V and J assigned. These tables do not hold every clone; where another copy was compared, an unresolved V gene accounts for under half, and the others remain unexplained. Clone size and V and J calls were adopted from that table, with D and trimming inferred from the DNA. A total of approximately 2.5 million clones appear in this sample, roughly 92% of them only once. Clones ranked in the top ten supply around 0.15% of the sample.

This TCR was sampled from a man aged 18 to 29 in good health. The specimen was naive CD4+ T cells sorted from blood. The cell subset or site label corresponds to: CD45RA+ positively selected.

The CDR3 has the sequence CSVLGHRADTQYF. Here is the DNA: TGCAGCGTCCTCGGACATAGGGCAGATACGCAGTATTTT. The sequence is built from TRBV29-1 and TRBJ2-3; a weak D assignment points to TRBD1 (5 bases agree). CDR1 and CDR2 are drawn from the germline V gene: SQVTM, ANQGSEA. V gives up 6 bases and J gives up 4 bases, and the segment between their germline ends measures 14 bases. From cysteine to phenylalanine, the CDR3 is 13 amino acids long. Only the CDR3 DNA is retained, 39 bases long and in frame from the first base.